This passage covers 30 T cell receptor beta chains from one sample sequenced in a study of T cell changes during pregnancy in multiple sclerosis (dated by TCRdb to between 2018 and 2020). The protocol used for the library was the immunoSEQ multiplex PCR assay. What TCRdb holds here is the immuneACCESS table cut down to in-frame rearrangements. Part of the clones is not present; checked against another copy, under half of the missing clones reflect an unresolved V gene, and the others are unexplained. In this sample the table shows approximately 28,000 clones, over 85% of which occur a single time. The top ten clonotypes cover roughly 5% of the sample. The starting material was CD8+ T cells from peripheral blood mononuclear cells, obtained before pregnancy. These receptors originate from a female donor with multiple sclerosis, enrolled in a pregnancy study.

V and J are TRBV14 and TRBJ2-3; 8 positions agree with TRBD1. V lost 3 bases and J lost 7; bases outside the gene matches: 6. Per germline, CDR1 SGHDN and CDR2 FVKESK. The CDR3 spans 14 residues. This CDR3 is CASSQMPGGYTQYF. The CDR3, as DNA: TGTGCCAGCAGCCAGATGCCAGGGGGCTATACGCAGTATTTT. Based on the CDR3 plus reference TRBV14 and TRBJ2-3, the full variable domain is EAGVTQFPSHSVIEKGQTVTLRCDPISGHDNLYWYRRVMGKEIKFLLHFVKESKQDESGMPNNRFLAERTGGTYSTLKVQPAELEDSGVYFCASSQMPGGYTQYFGPGTRLTVL.

The chain recombines TRBV11-2 with TRBJ2-1; D is perhaps TRBD2 (7 bases). CDR3 length: 13 residues. Deletions cut 7 bases from V and 15 bases from J, with 22 bases between. Germline lookup yields CDR1 SGHAT and CDR2 FQNNGV. The CDR3 loop reads CASTQGGGPQRFF. Here the CDR3 DNA reads TGTGCCAGCACCCAAGGGGGGGGACCACAGCGGTTCTTC.

The chain uses TRBV11-2 and TRBJ2-5, with 8 bases lining up with TRBD1. The germline V gene encodes CDR1 SGHAT and CDR2 FQNNGV. Trimming removed 4 bases from V and 5 bases from J; junction bases left unmatched: 12. The CDR3 loop spans 16 amino acids. The DNA for the CDR3 is TGTGCCAGCAGCTCGGACCGGACAGGGAAGAGGGAGACCCAGTACTTC. Its translation is CASSSDRTGKRETQYF.

This clone was seen only a few times. J is TRBJ1-4 and V is TRBV7-3; D might be TRBD1 (5 bases). The germline V gene has CDR1 SGHTA and CDR2 FQGTGA. The CDR3 contains 17 residues. The V end lost 5 bases, the J end lost 0 bases, and 16 bases lay between the germline ends. CDR3 bases: TGTGCCAGCAGCCTCGACCTTGGGACTTCAACTAATGAAAAACTGTTTTTT. Translated, it gives CASSLDLGTSTNEKLFF.

V usage is TRBV11-2 and J usage is TRBJ2-7; weak D call: TRBD2 (7 bases). Germline V CDR1 and CDR2: SGHAT, FQNNGV. The germline V and J ends were trimmed by 5 bases and 4 bases, with 27 bases remaining between them. This CDR3 spans 18 amino acids. As DNA, the CDR3 is TGTGCCAGCAGCCCCCCACGGGGGGCTGTTCCTCGGTGGTACGAGCAGTACTTC. It translates to CASSPPRGAVPRWYEQYF.

The chain recombines TRBV21-1 with TRBJ1-1; TRBD1, as called in the table, went unchecked against the DNA. TRBV21-1 is termed a pseudogene. The CDR3 is 15 residues long. CDR3 DNA sequence: TGTGCCAGCAGCATATCCGACAAACCGAACACTGAAGCTTTCTTT. As protein: CASSISDKPNTEAFF.

V gene TRBV5-4 combines with J gene TRBJ2-3; TRBD2 matches 9 bases. The CDR3 has 16 amino acids. With V trimmed by 2 bases and J by 4 bases, 8 bases remained unmatched. Germline V gene lookup returns CDR1 SGHNT and CDR2 YYREEE (reference sequence). CDR3 residues: CASSFPSGIGPDTQYF. In nucleotides, the CDR3 is TGTGCCAGCAGCTTCCCTAGCGGGATAGGTCCAGATACGCAGTATTTT.

The chain carries TRBV7-9 and TRBJ2-4, with a weak D call TRBD2 (6 bases). V dropped 4 bases and J dropped 8 bases, with 21 bases sitting between them. Germline CDR1 is SEHNR and CDR2 is FQNEAQ (reference sequence). The CDR3 has 16 residues. CDR3 coding DNA: TGTGCCAGCAGCTCGATTCCGGAGGGAAATTGGTACATTCAGTACTTC. Amino acid sequence: CASSSIPEGNWYIQYF. The variable domain in full, with the rest retrieved from reference TRBV7-9 and TRBJ2-4, is DTGVSQNPRHKITKRGQNVTFRCDPISEHNRLYWYRQTLGQGPEFLTYFQNEAQLEKSRLLSDRFSAERPKGSFSTLEIQRTEQGDSAMYLCASSSIPEGNWYIQYFGAGTRLSVL.

V gene TRBV7-3 combines with J gene TRBJ2-1, with D unclear. V gave up 1 base and J gave up 5 bases, with 12 bases separating them. Germline V gene sequence: CDR1 SGHTA, CDR2 FQGTGA. The CDR3 has 15 residues. DNA of the CDR3: TGTGCCAGCAGCTTAATAACAGTTACGGACAATGAGCAGTTCTTC. Protein: CASSLITVTDNEQFF.

This chain uses TRBV27 with TRBJ2-7; a possible D gene is TRBD1 (5 bases). The germline V and J ends were trimmed by 2 bases and 2 bases, with 7 bases remaining between them. The CDR3 runs 13 residues. The germline V gene encodes CDR1 MNHEY and CDR2 SMNVEV (reference sequence). In DNA form, the CDR3 reads TGTGCCAGCAGTTTAAAGGACACCTACGAGCAGTACTTC. It yields the protein CASSLKDTYEQYF.

The chain carries TRBV5-5 and TRBJ1-2; maybe TRBD1 (6 bases). Trimming cost V 3 bases and J 4 bases, with 16 bases left between them. The germline V gene has CDR1 SGHKS and CDR2 YYEKEE (reference sequence). This CDR3 spans 15 amino acids. This CDR3 reads CASSSDDRTRYGYTF. CDR3 DNA sequence: TGTGCCAGCAGCTCGGACGACAGGACTCGCTATGGCTACACCTTC.

This chain links TRBV2 with TRBJ1-2, with 9 nucleotides matching TRBD1. Germline V gene data show CDR1 as SNHLY and CDR2 as FYNNEI. This CDR3 contains 15 residues. V dropped 4 bases and J dropped 4; count of bases not matched to a gene: 7. CDR3 amino acids: CASSAGTGNFYGYTF. The CDR3 DNA sequence: TGTGCCAGCAGTGCGGGGACAGGGAACTTCTATGGCTACACCTTC.

The table lists this clone with a count of one. The chain recombines TRBV19 with TRBJ2-1, with TRBD2 matching over 10 bases. In germline, CDR1 is LNHDA, CDR2 SQIVND (reference sequence). With 6 bases clipped from V and 6 bases from J, the junction kept 8 bases outside the gene matches. This CDR3 region has 15 residues. This chain's CDR3 is CASSRASGSLNEQFF. In DNA, the CDR3 is TGTGCCAGTAGCCGGGCTAGCGGGAGCCTCAATGAGCAGTTCTTC.

V is TRBV14 and J is TRBJ2-1, with 9 bases matching TRBD1. Germline values: CDR1 SGHDN, CDR2 FVKESK. V shed 2 bases, J shed 2 bases, and the junction held 7 bases outside the gene matches. CDR3 length: 17 amino acids. Written as DNA, the CDR3 is TGTGCCAGCAGCCAACACACAGGGGGCGCTCCCTACAATGAGCAGTTCTTC. Protein sequence: CASSQHTGGAPYNEQFF. Variable domain in full (rest from reference TRBV14 and TRBJ2-1): EAGVTQFPSHSVIEKGQTVTLRCDPISGHDNLYWYRRVMGKEIKFLLHFVKESKQDESGMPNNRFLAERTGGTYSTLKVQPAELEDSGVYFCASSQHTGGAPYNEQFFGPGTRLTVL.

The chain has TRBV7-3 and TRBJ2-1, with 10 bases matching TRBD2. In germline, CDR1 is SGHTA, CDR2 FQGTGA. CDR3 size: 17 residues. Trimming took 5 bases from V and 1 from J; bases not matched to a gene: 8. CDR3 bases: TGTGCCAGCAGCCCGAGCGGGGGGGTTTTTTCCTACAATGAGCAGTTCTTC. This encodes CASSPSGGVFSYNEQFF.

The chain combines TRBV29-1 with TRBJ2-7; maybe TRBD1 (5 bases). The CDR3 consists of 13 residues. The V end was cut by 0 bases, the J end by 3 bases, with 9 bases between. Germline V gives CDR1 SQVTM, CDR2 ANQGSEA. CDR3 loop: CSVEDRDSYEQYF. CDR3 nucleotide sequence: TGCAGCGTTGAAGACAGAGACAGCTACGAGCAGTACTTC.

This chain connects TRBV6-5 to TRBJ1-5; D ambiguous. This CDR3 comprises 10 residues. Germline V lookup: CDR1 MNHEY, CDR2 SVGAGI. CDR3 coding DNA: TGTGGTGCGGAAAATCAGCCCCAGCATTTT. Encoded protein: CGAENQPQHF.

The CDR3 bases are TGTGCCAGCAGCGAGGGGGTAATGATAGTAGCGGGGGGGGATACGCAGTATTTT. Protein product: CASSEGVMIVAGGDTQYF. The chain combines TRBV9 with TRBJ2-3; the match to TRBD2 covers 11 bases. Trimming took 3 bases from V and 6 from J; bases not matched to a gene: 15. This CDR3 has 18 residues. The germline V gene encodes CDR1 SGDLS and CDR2 YYNGEE.

This sequence joins TRBV2 and TRBJ1-5; D possibly corresponds to TRBD1 (6 bases). CDR1 and CDR2 (germline): SNHLY, FYNNEI. Trimming removed 1 base at V and 7 bases at J, with 11 bases between. This CDR3 is 14 amino acids long. The chain's CDR3 is CASSEGQGTQPQHF. In DNA form, the CDR3 reads TGTGCCAGCAGTGAAGGGCAGGGGACCCAGCCCCAGCATTTT.

The chain recombines TRBV7-2 with TRBJ2-1; 12 nucleotides match TRBD2. The CDR3 contains 16 residues. Trimming removed 4 bases from V and 8 bases from J; junction bases left unmatched: 9. Germline lookup yields CDR1 SGHTA and CDR2 FQGNSA. Here the CDR3 reads CASSSLLAGGSDEQFF. CDR3 coding DNA: TGTGCCAGCAGCTCACTTCTAGCGGGAGGGTCCGATGAGCAGTTCTTC.

The chain is built from TRBV9 and TRBJ2-3; a weak D match, TRBD2 (7 bases). Germline V CDR1 and CDR2: SGDLS, YYNGEE. Trimming stripped 0 bases from V and 1 base from J, with 12 bases between. CDR3 length equals 16 residues. The CDR3 region has the DNA TGTGCCAGCAGCGTAGAGGGGGGGTATGGCACAGATACGCAGTATTTT. It yields the protein CASSVEGGYGTDTQYF. Drawing the rest from reference TRBV9 and TRBJ2-3, the complete variable domain is DSGVTQTPKHLITATGQRVTLRCSPRSGDLSVYWYQQSLDQGLQFLIQYYNGEERAKGNILERFSAQQFPDLHSELNLSSLELGDSALYFCASSVEGGYGTDTQYFGPGTRLTVL.

The chain recombines TRBV6-1 with TRBJ2-5; D is uncertain. The tail of the sequence fits TRBJ2-7 better, so the J call may be wrong. CDR3 size: 15 residues. Germline V gene data show CDR1 as MNHNS and CDR2 as SASEGT. CDR3 DNA: TGTGCCAGCAGTGAAGCCCGAAACTCCCTCTACGAGCAGTACTTC. Protein product: CASSEARNSLYEQYF.

The chain couples TRBV28 to TRBJ1-2; TRBD1 matches 7 bases. The CDR3 is made up of 14 amino acids. Germline CDR1 is MDHEN and CDR2 is SYDVKM. The V segment lost 6 bases and the J segment 3 bases; nucleotides outside the gene matches: 7. The CDR3 bases are TGTGCCAGCAGCCTCGACAGGGTGGACTATGGCTACACCTTC. Amino acid sequence: CASSLDRVDYGYTF.

The chain carries TRBV7-2 and TRBJ2-1, with a possible D match to TRBD1 (5 bases). This CDR3 contains 15 residues. With 4 bases removed from V and 4 bases from J, the gap between germline ends came to 14 bases. From germline, CDR1 is SGHTA and CDR2 FQGNSA. The chain's CDR3 is CASSSPPTGYNEQFF. CDR3 in DNA: TGTGCCAGCAGCTCGCCTCCTACAGGATACAATGAGCAGTTCTTC.

The rearrangement links TRBV4-1 to TRBJ1-3, with 8 bases lining up with TRBD1. Germline trimming cut 1 base from V and 4 bases from J; bases unmatched to any gene: 3. Germline V gene data show CDR1 as MGHRA and CDR2 as YSYEKL. The CDR3 spans 15 residues. The CDR3 sequence: CASSQVTGGGNTIYF. For the CDR3, the DNA is TGCGCCAGCAGCCAAGTAACAGGGGGAGGAAACACCATATATTTT.

This chain joins TRBV28 and TRBJ1-2; 7 bases match TRBD1. Germline loops: CDR1 MDHEN, CDR2 SYDVKM. V dropped 6 bases and J dropped 9; count of bases not matched to a gene: 25. The CDR3 contains 18 residues. For the CDR3, the DNA is TGTGCCAGCAGCTTTTTACCCGGGACAGCTGATATCACGGATCGCTACACCTTC. Its protein is CASSFLPGTADITDRYTF.

The rearrangement links TRBV19 to TRBJ2-5, with D possibly matching TRBD1 (5 bases). Germline V lookup: CDR1 LNHDA, CDR2 SQIVND (reference sequence). V was pared by 8 bases and J by 3 bases, with 19 bases between. This CDR3 comprises 15 residues. The DNA for the CDR3 is TGTGCCAGTCGCCAAGCGTCGACAGCAAAAGAGACCCAGTACTTC. Translating gives CASRQASTAKETQYF.

The genes are TRBV7-9 and TRBJ2-1; 13 bases are shared with TRBD2. This CDR3 has 18 residues. CDR1 SEHNR and CDR2 FQNEAQ come from the germline V gene (reference sequence). J lost 7 bases, V lost 5 bases, and 14 bases had no gene match. CDR3: CASSPPFELAGGHNEQFF. The DNA for the CDR3 is TGTGCCAGCAGCCCCCCATTCGAACTAGCGGGAGGGCATAATGAGCAGTTCTTC.

V usage is TRBV23-1 and J usage is TRBJ2-1; TRBD1 aligns across 8 bases. TRBV23-1 is an ORF, and what it does is uncertain. This CDR3 has 12 residues. V shed 7 bases and J 10 bases; nucleotides not matched to a gene: 6. CDR3: CASKLDREEQFF. The CDR3 region has the DNA TGCGCCAGCAAACTGGACAGGGAAGAGCAGTTCTTC.

The V call is TRBV27, the J call TRBJ2-2; maybe TRBD2 (6 bases). The V gene's germline CDR1 is MNHEY and CDR2 SMNVEV (reference sequence). Trimming removed 8 bases at V and 7 bases at J, with 11 bases between. The CDR3 is made up of 12 amino acids. The CDR3 bases are TGTGCCAGCTCGGGACTCGACGGGGAGCTGTTTTTT. This codes for CASSGLDGELFF.